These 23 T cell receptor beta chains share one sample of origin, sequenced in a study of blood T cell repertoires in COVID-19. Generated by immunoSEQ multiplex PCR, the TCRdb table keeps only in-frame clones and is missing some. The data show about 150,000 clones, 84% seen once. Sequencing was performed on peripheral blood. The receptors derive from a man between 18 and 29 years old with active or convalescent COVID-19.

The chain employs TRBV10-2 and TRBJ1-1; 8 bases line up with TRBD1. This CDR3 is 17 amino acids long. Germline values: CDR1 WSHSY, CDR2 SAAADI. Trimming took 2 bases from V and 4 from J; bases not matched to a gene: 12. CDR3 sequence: CASSEPPWTGYPTEAFF. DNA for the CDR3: TGCGCCAGCAGTGAGCCGCCTTGGACAGGGTATCCCACTGAAGCTTTCTTT.

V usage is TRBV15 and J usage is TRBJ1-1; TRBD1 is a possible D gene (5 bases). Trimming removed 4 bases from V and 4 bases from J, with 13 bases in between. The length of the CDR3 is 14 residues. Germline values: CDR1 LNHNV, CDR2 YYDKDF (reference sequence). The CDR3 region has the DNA TGTGCCACCAGCACTACGTGGGGGGGCACTGAAGCTTTCTTT. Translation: CATSTTWGGTEAFF.

The CDR3 here is CASSLAWGDEGGFEQFF. In DNA, the CDR3 is TGTGCCAGCAGCTTGGCCTGGGGAGACGAGGGAGGTTTTGAGCAGTTCTTC. The chain carries TRBV5-5 and TRBJ2-1; possibly TRBD2 for D (6 bases). The CDR3 loop spans 17 amino acids. In germline, CDR1 is SGHKS, CDR2 YYEKEE (reference sequence). Trimming took 0 bases from V and 9 from J, leaving 22 bases between them.

This CDR3 is CASSLGERGHQSVTEAFF. CDR3 DNA: TGCGCCAGCAGCTTGGGTGAAAGGGGGCATCAGTCTGTCACTGAAGCTTTCTTT. The chain recombines TRBV5-1 with TRBJ1-1; 7 bases are a match to TRBD1. CDR3 length: 18 amino acids. After removal of 0 bases from V and 4 bases from J, the junction contained 15 bases not matched to a gene. Germline V CDR1 and CDR2: SGHRS, YFSETQ.

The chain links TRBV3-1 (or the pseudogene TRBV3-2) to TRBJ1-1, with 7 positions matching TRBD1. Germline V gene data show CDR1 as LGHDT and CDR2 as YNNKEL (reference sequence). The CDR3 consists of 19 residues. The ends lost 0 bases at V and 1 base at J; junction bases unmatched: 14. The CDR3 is CASSQEWDSSYPWNTEAFF. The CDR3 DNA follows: TGTGCCAGCAGCCAAGAATGGGACAGCTCCTACCCCTGGAACACTGAAGCTTTCTTT.

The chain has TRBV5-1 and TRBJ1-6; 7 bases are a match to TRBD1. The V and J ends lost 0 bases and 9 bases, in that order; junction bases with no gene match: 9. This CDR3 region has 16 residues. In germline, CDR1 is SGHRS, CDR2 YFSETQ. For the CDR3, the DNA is TGCGCCAGCAGCTTGGCTCAGGGCAGGGGGAGTTCACCCCTCCACTTT. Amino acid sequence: CASSLAQGRGSSPLHF.

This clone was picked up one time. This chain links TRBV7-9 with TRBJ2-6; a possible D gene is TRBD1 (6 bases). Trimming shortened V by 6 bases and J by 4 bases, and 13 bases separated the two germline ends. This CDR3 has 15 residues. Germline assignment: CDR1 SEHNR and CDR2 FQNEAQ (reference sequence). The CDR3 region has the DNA TGTGCCAGCAGGAAACAGGGAGCCGGGGCCAACGTCCTGACTTTC. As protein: CASRKQGAGANVLTF.

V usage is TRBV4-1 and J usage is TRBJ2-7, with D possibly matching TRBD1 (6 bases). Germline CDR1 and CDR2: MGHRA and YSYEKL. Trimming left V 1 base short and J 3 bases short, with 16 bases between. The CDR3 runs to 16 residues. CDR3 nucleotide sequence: TGCGCCAGCAGCCAAGGAAATGTGCGACAGGACTACGAGCAGTACTTC. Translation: CASSQGNVRQDYEQYF.

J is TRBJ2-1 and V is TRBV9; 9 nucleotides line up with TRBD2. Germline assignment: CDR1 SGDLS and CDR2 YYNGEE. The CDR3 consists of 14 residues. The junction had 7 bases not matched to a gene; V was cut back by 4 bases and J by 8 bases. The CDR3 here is CASSRGTSIHEQFF. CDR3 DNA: TGTGCCAGCAGCCGCGGGACTAGCATCCATGAGCAGTTCTTC.

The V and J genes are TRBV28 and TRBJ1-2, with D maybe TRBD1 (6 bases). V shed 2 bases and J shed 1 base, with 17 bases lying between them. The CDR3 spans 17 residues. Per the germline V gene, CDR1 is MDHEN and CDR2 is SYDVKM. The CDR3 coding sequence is TGTGCCAGCAGTTTAGGGGGAGGGGGATTGAATAACTATGGCTACACCTTC. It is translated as CASSLGGGGLNNYGYTF.

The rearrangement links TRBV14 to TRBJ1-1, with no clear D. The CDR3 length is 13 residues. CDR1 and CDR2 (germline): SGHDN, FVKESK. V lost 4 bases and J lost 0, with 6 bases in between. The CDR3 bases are TGTGCCAGCAGCCCGGGTCTGAACACTGAAGCTTTCTTT. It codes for CASSPGLNTEAFF. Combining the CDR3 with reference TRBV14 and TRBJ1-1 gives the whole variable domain EAGVTQFPSHSVIEKGQTVTLRCDPISGHDNLYWYRRVMGKEIKFLLHFVKESKQDESGMPNNRFLAERTGGTYSTLKVQPAELEDSGVYFCASSPGLNTEAFFGQGTRLTVV.

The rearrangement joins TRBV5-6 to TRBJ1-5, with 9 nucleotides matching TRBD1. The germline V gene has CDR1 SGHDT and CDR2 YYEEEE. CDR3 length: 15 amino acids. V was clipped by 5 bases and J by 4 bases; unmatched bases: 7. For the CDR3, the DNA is TGTGCCAGCAGTTCGTGGGGGACAGGGAATCAGCCCCAGCATTTT. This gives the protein CASSSWGTGNQPQHF.

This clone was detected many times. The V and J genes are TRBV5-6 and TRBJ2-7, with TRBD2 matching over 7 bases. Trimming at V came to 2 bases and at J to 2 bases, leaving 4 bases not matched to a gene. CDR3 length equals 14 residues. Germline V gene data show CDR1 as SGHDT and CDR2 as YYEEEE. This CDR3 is CASSFGGSPYEQYF. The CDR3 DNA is TGTGCCAGCAGCTTTGGCGGGAGCCCCTACGAGCAGTACTTC.

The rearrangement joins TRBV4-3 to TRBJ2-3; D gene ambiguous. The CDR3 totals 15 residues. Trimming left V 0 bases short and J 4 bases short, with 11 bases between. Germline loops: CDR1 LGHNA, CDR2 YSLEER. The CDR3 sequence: CASSQDLAEPDTQYF. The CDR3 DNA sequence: TGCGCCAGCAGCCAAGATCTCGCGGAGCCAGATACGCAGTATTTT.

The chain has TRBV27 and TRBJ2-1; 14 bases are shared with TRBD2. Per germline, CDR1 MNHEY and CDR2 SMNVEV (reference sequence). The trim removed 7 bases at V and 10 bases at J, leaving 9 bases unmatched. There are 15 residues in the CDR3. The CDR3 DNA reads TGTGCCAGCACACCGGGACTAGCGGGAGTAAGGGAGCAGTTCTTC. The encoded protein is CASTPGLAGVREQFF.

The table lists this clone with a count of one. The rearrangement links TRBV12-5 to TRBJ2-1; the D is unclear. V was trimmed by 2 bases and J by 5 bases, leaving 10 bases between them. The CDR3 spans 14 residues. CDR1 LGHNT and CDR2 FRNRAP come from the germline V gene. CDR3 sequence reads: CASGLPPGDNEQFF. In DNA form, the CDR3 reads TGTGCTAGTGGTTTGCCGCCGGGTGACAATGAGCAGTTCTTC.

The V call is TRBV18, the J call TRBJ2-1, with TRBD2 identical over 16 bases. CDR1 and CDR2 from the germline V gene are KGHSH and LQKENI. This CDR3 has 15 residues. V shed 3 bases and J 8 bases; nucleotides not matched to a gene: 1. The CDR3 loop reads CASSPGLAGGDEQFF. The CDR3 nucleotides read TGTGCCAGCTCACCGGGACTAGCGGGAGGGGATGAGCAGTTCTTC.

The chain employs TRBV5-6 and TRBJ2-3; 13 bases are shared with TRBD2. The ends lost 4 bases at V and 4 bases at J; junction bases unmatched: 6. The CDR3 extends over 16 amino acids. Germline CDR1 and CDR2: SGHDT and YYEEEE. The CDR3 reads CASSTGTSGTPDTQYF. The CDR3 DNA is TGTGCCAGCAGCACAGGGACTAGCGGGACCCCAGATACGCAGTATTTT.

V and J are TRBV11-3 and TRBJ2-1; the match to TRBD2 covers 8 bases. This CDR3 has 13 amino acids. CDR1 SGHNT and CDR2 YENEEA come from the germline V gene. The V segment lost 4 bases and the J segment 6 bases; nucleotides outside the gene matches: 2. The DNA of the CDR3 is TGTGCCAGCAGCTCGGGGACTAGCAATGAGCAGTTCTTC. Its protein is CASSSGTSNEQFF.

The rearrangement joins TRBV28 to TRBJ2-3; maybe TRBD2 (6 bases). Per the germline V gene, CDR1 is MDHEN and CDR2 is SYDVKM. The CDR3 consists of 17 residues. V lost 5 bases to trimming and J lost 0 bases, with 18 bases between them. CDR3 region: CASSPAGPGDSTDTQYF. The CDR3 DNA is TGTGCCAGCAGTCCTGCGGGACCAGGAGATAGCACAGATACGCAGTATTTT.

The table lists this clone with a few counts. CDR3 in DNA: TGTGCCAGCAGCCGACCCGGGACGGACAGGAAGGGCTACACCTTC. Its protein product is CASSRPGTDRKGYTF. The chain recombines TRBV27 with TRBJ1-2; 7 positions match TRBD1. In germline, CDR1 is MNHEY, CDR2 SMNVEV (reference sequence). Trimming at V came to 6 bases and at J to 8 bases, leaving 15 bases not matched to a gene. This CDR3 contains 15 residues.

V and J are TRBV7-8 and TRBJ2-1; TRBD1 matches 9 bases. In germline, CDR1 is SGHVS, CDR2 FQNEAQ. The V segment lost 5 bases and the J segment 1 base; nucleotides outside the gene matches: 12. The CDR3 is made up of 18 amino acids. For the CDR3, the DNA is TGTGCCAGCAGCCCCAGAAGGCTCGGGACAGGGTCCTACAATGAGCAGTTCTTC. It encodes CASSPRRLGTGSYNEQFF.

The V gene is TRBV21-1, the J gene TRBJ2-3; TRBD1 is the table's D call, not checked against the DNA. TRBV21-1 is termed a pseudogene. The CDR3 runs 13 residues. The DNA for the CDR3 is TGTGCCAGCAAGGACAGGGGGACAGATACGCAGTATTTT. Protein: CASKDRGTDTQYF.